This TCR beta chain came from a study of CD8+CD57+ T cells in acquired aplastic anemia. This clonotype showed up many times. The antigen is undetermined. This CDR3 contains 11 residues. Trimming removed 3 bases from V and 5 bases from J, with 4 bases in between. CDR1 is SGHAT and CDR2 is FQNNGV in the germline V gene. For CDR3 and TCR beta VDJ profiling, genomic DNA was the template used. Using its own MiXCR run on the reads, TCRdb lists one record per CDR3 protein. This table holds roughly 80,000 distinct CDR3 sequences, under 50% found once. Points from the study as a whole: CD8+ Simpson's diversity showed no significant patient-control difference.

This chain joins TRBV11-2 and TRBJ2-5; no definite D call. The sample taken for sequencing was sorted CD4+, CD8+, or CD8+CD57+ T cells (not recorded which) from PBMCs. This clonotype was sampled from a human donor in good health, serving as a control. CDR3 DNA sequence: TGTGCCAGCAGCTTCTCCGAGACCCAGTACTTC. Protein: CASSFSETQYF.